Sequencing of this T cell receptor beta chain was carried out in a study of a mutant IDH1 vaccine in newly diagnosed glioma. Study summary: The start of vaccination came 4-6 weeks after radiotherapy alone, or with temozolomide cycles. Regarding the study as a whole: There were vaccine-induced immune responses in 90% to 95% of the patients.

Stated time point: week 35, safety follow-up. A single vaccine dose contained 300 ug of mutant IDH1 20-mer peptide, and topical imiquimod was used with it. Comments on this clone: Its antigen remains unidentified.

Here immunoSEQ multiplex PCR was the method, and the copy in TCRdb shows in-frame clones only, minus some. The table records 60,000 to 75,000 clones, around nine tenths of them present only once. This receptor was obtained from a man aged 25-45 years with glioma. The sample here was PBMCs, taken from a glioma patient whose treatment included an IDH1 peptide vaccine.

The CDR3 region is CASSRGTPRDVTQYF. CDR3 bases: TGTGCCAGCTCCCGGGGGACTCCCCGTGATGTTACGCAGTATTTT. The chain joins TRBV6-1 to TRBJ2-3, with a possible D match to TRBD2 (6 bases). The length of the CDR3 is 15 residues. Germline V gives CDR1 MNHNS, CDR2 SASEGT. V lost 8 bases to trimming and J lost 8 bases, with 23 bases between them.